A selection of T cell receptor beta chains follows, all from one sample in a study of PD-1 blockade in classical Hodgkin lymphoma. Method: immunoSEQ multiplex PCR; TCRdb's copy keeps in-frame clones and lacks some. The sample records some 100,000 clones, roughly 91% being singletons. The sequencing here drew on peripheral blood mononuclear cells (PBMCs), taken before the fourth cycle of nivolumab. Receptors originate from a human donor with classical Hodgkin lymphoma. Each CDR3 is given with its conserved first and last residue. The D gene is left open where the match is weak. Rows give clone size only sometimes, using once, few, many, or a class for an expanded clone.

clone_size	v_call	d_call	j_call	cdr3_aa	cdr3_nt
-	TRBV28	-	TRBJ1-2	CASRGTPGYTF	TGTGCCAGCAGGGGGACGCCCGGCTACACCTTC
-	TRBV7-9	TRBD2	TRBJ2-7	CASSLEGQGGSSYEQYF	TGTGCCAGCAGCTTAGAGGGCCAGGGCGGGAGCTCCTACGAGCAGTACTTC
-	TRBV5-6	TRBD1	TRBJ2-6	CASSTDRGSNVLTF	TGTGCCAGCAGCACAGACAGGGGTTCCAACGTCCTGACTTTC
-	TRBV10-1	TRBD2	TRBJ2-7	CASTPAGGPYEQYF	TGCGCCAGCACGCCGGCGGGAGGGCCTTACGAGCAGTACTTC
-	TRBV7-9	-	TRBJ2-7	CASSLGWRVRGNEQYF	TGCGCCAGCAGCTTAGGGTGGAGGGTCCGGGGGAACGAGCAGTACTTC
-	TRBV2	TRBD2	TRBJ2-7	CASKGTSWFYEQYF	TGTGCCAGCAAGGGGACTAGTTGGTTCTACGAGCAGTACTTC
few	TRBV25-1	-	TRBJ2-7	CASSDRYEQYF	TGTGCCAGCAGTGACAGATACGAGCAGTACTTC
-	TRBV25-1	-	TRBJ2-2	CASSEFLIGELFF	TGTGCCAGCAGTGAATTTCTGATCGGGGAGCTGTTTTTT
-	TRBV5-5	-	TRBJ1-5	CASSLGGNSNQPQHF	TGTGCCAGCAGCTTGGGCGGGAATAGCAATCAGCCCCAGCATTTT
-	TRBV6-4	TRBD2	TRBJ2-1	CASSDQPMTSGRIPEQFF	TGTGCCAGCAGTGACCAACCAATGACTAGCGGGAGGATTCCTGAGCAGTTCTTC
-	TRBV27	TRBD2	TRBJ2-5	CASSLLGGGQETQYF	TGTGCCAGCAGTTTATTGGGGGGGGGACAAGAGACCCAGTACTTC
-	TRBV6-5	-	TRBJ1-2	CASSYRVHHRYGYTF	TGTGCCAGCAGTTACAGGGTTCATCACCGGTATGGCTACACCTTC
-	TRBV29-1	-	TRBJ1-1	CSVEVGVNTEAFF	TGCAGCGTTGAAGTTGGTGTAAACACTGAAGCTTTCTTT
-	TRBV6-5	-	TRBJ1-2	CASSYLRGRSYGYTF	TGTGCCAGCAGTTACCTCAGGGGCAGAAGCTATGGCTACACCTTC
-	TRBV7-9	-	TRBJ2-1	CASSSRRLEGNEQFF	TGTGCCAGCAGCTCGAGGAGGCTGGAGGGGAATGAGCAGTTCTTC
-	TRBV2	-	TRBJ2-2	CASSEANRPGELFF	TGTGCCAGCAGTGAAGCGAACAGGCCCGGGGAGCTGTTTTTT